This entry is about one T cell receptor beta chain. Its matching antigen is unknown. The data are from a study of PD-1 blockade in mismatch repair-deficient tumors. Study summary: Patients had approximately 12 mismatch repair-deficient cancer types, all previously treated and progressing. Points from the study as a whole: Rapid post-treatment expansion, then contraction, generally preceding radiologic response, marked tumor-resident clones.

All patients were mismatch repair deficient, assessed by either PCR or immunohistochemistry. The TCR-sequenced patients were a few responders to pembrolizumab. Produced via immunoSEQ multiplex PCR; TCRdb's table is partial and in-frame only. Among 100,000 to 150,000 clones listed, around 86% were seen once. Trimming left V 3 bases short and J 8 bases short, with 13 bases between. CDR3 length: 13 residues. CDR1 and CDR2 from the germline V gene are ENHRY and SYGVKD. The sample in question was peripheral blood, obtained 44 weeks after starting pembrolizumab. The origin of this receptor is an adult with mismatch repair-deficient cancer. The chain is built from TRBV10-3 and TRBJ1-2; D is unclear. The CDR3 protein is CAISDQLVGGYTF. CDR3 bases: TGTGCCATCAGTGACCAGTTGGTCGGGGGCTACACCTTC.